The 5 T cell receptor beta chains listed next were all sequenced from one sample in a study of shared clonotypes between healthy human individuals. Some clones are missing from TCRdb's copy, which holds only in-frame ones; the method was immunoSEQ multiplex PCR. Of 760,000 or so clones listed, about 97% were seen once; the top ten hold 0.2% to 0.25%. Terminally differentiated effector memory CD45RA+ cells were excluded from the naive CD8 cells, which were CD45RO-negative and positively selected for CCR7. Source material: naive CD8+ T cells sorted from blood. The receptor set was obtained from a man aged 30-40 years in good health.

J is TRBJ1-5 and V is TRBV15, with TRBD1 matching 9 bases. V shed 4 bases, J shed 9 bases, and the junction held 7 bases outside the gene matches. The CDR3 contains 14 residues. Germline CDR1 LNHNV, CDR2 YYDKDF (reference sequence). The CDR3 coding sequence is TGTGCCACCAGCACCCGACAGGGGGTTAGGCCCCAGCATTTT. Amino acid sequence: CATSTRQGVRPQHF.

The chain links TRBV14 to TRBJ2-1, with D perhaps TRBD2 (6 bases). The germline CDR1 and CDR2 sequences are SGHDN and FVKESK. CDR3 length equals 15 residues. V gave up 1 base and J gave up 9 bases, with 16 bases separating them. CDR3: CASSQVLGSLAEQFF. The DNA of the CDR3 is TGTGCCAGCAGCCAAGTTCTCGGGAGTCTGGCTGAGCAGTTCTTC.

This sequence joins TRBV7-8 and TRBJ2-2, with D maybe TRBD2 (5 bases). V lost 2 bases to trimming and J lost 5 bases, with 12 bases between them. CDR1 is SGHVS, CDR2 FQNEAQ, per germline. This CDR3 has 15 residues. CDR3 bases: TGTGCCAGCAGCTTAAGCGGTCGCATTACCGGGGAGCTGTTTTTT. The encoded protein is CASSLSGRITGELFF.

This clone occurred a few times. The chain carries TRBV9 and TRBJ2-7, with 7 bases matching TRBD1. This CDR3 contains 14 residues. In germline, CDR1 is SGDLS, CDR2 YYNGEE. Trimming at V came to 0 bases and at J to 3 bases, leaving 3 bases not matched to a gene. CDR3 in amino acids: CASSVGQGNYEQYF. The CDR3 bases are TGTGCCAGCAGCGTAGGACAGGGAAACTACGAGCAGTACTTC.

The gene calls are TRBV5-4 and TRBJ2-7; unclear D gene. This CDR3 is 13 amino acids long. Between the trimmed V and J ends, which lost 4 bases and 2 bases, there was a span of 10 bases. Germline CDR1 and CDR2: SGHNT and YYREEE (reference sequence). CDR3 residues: CASSPGSPYEQYF. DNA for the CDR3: TGTGCCAGCAGCCCCGGTAGCCCCTACGAGCAGTACTTC.